This TCR beta chain was sequenced for a study of T cell clonotyping in hematopoietic cell transplantation (TCRdb year 2021). At the level of the whole study: The study collected 110 to 150 blood samples from 35 to 45 consecutive transplant recipients and their related donors. Patient recruitment ran from 2015 to January 2017, and follow-up continued until late 2020 or death.

Based on the germline V gene, the CDR1 and CDR2 sequences are MNHEY and SVGAGI. V is cut by 0 bases and J by 6 bases, and the space between the germline ends is 14 bases. Spanning cysteine to phenylalanine, the CDR3 consists of 15 amino acids. Here the CDR3 DNA is all that survives: 45 bases in frame from base 1. On the study overall, not on this receptor specifically: The sample size was limited and the cells went unsorted, which meant the CD4 and CD8 repertoire contributions could not be told apart. Donor and pretransplant recipient Inverse Simpson Index values predicted broader posttransplant TCR repertoire diversity. Recipient TCR diversity fell after transplant, with pathologically expanded clonotypes rising progressively from day 30 to day 180. Just a small fraction of recipient repertoires overlapped with donor repertoires, and more than 95% appeared de novo at the given depth.

Concerning this clone: Its antigen target is currently unknown. No clone much larger than this one lies a single base away; base qualities are absent.

The time point label on this specimen signifies: 100 days after allo-HCT. Recipient blood was collected about 28 days before transplant and at days 30, 100 and 180 after transplant. Using Nuclei Lysis Solution, genomic DNA was extracted from unfractionated peripheral blood mononuclear cells that were either fresh or cryopreserved. The immunoSEQ assay, a bias-controlled multiplex PCR using V- and J-specific primers, was used to amplify TCR beta CDR3 regions from genomic DNA. In a second PCR step, a proprietary barcode and Illumina adapter sequences were attached to the CDR3 amplicons. An Illumina MiSeq instrument was used to sequence the CDR3 libraries. The original methods were these. immunoSEQ Analyzer 3.0 was used for export and quality control, with R Bioconductor and Immunarch used for downstream analyses. Repertoire metrics were calculated using only productive rearrangements within the normalized downsampled data set. Pathologically expanded clonotypes were defined as those larger than 5 templates in the normalized cohort. Repertoire diversity was measured with the Inverse Simpson Index. The non-normalized data set was used for CMV-specificity analyses so that all clonotypes could be captured. TCRdb retrieved this table from immuneACCESS and kept in-frame rearrangements only. Not all clones are present; in checked studies, unresolved V genes account for under half, and no reason is known for the remainder. V and J calls and clone size come straight from that table; D and trimming were deduced from the DNA. The sample profile shows over 10,000 clones; around 85% of them were found once. Jointly, the top ten make up approximately 5.4% of the sample.

The source of this sequence is a female patient in her 40s who had an allogeneic stem cell transplant from a related donor, so T cells may come from the graft donor. Some clones in this sample may be carry-over from other donors' samples. The material was PBMCs, obtained 100 days after allogeneic stem cell transplant. The chain employs TRBV6-5 and TRBJ1-2; the best D guess is TRBD1, with 5 bases matching. The CDR3 has the sequence CASSYSPGQGDGYTF. In nucleotide form, the sequence is TGTGCCAGCAGTTACTCTCCAGGGCAGGGAGATGGCTACACCTTC.